This T cell receptor beta chain was sequenced for a study of OX40 agonist ivuxolimab in advanced cancers. Looking at the study overall: Subjects had a mean age of around 63 years, with a range of roughly 20 to 79; around 80% were male. Earlier treatment with anti-PD-1, anti-PD-L1 or anti-CTLA-4 was permitted, and 30% to 40% had received some. Three dose-escalation patients had partial responses: one with hepatocellular carcinoma and two with cutaneous melanoma.

Germline V gene data show CDR1 as MNHEY and CDR2 as SVGAGI. The CDR3 extends over 13 amino acids. Trimming removed 0 bases at V and 1 base at J, with 2 bases between. The data were produced by immunoSEQ multiplex PCR, yet TCRdb's version contains in-frame clones alone and is incomplete. The table has some 14,000 clones, around 82% seen once. The clonotype comes from an adult with an advanced solid tumor such as melanoma, head and neck, liver or kidney cancer. This sequence joins TRBV6-5 and TRBJ2-3; no clear D gene. The sample here was CD4+ or CD8+ T cells sorted from blood, taken in a trial of the OX40 agonist ivuxolimab. The CDR3 spells CASSYSGTDTQYF. DNA for the CDR3: TGTGCCAGCAGTTACTCGGGCACAGATACGCAGTATTTT.